These 18 T cell receptor beta chains were all obtained from the same sample, sequenced in a study of T cells in Graves' hyperthyroidism and ophthalmopathy. Amplified TCR beta CDR3 regions came from RNA transcripts. HTBI primers were employed in a first-round RT-PCR of the TCR CDR3. One entry per CDR3 protein results from TCRdb running MiXCR on the multiplex PCR reads. The sample consists of about 410,000 distinct CDR3 sequences, over 12% of them appearing once. What was sequenced was blood. These receptors were taken from a man in his late teens or twenties with Graves' ophthalmopathy.

As DNA, the CDR3 is TGTGCCACCAGCAGAGGTCACGGACAGGGCGTCTTCTATGGCTACACCTTC. Translated: CATSRGHGQGVFYGYTF. The chain recombines TRBV15 with TRBJ1-2; 8 bases are a match to TRBD1. Germline-derived CDR1 and CDR2 are LNHNV and YYDKDF (reference sequence). The CDR3 totals 17 residues. Unmatched junction bases numbered 11, after V lost 1 base and J lost 4 bases.

This chain joins TRBV4-1 and TRBJ2-1; 7 nucleotides align to TRBD2. Trimming at V came to 0 bases and at J to 9 bases, leaving 20 bases not matched to a gene. The CDR3 runs to 19 residues. Germline CDR1 is MGHRA and CDR2 is YSYEKL. The CDR3 region is CASSQDRFASGDPTGEQFF. CDR3 DNA sequence: TGCGCCAGCAGCCAAGATAGATTCGCTAGCGGTGACCCTACAGGTGAGCAGTTCTTC.

The CDR3 region has the DNA TGTGCCAGCAGCTTAGATGCGGCTTCGGGGGCCAACGTCCTGACTTTC. This codes for CASSLDAASGANVLTF. V is TRBV11-2 and J is TRBJ2-6; no definite D call. Trimming removed 0 bases at V and 4 bases at J, with 10 bases between. CDR3 length: 16 amino acids. The germline gives CDR1 SGHAT, CDR2 FQNNGV.

This clonotype appeared once. The V gene is TRBV30, the J gene TRBJ1-5; D ambiguous. The CDR3 consists of 13 residues. The V end was cut by 2 bases, the J end by 0 bases, with 5 bases between. Per germline, CDR1 GTSNPN and CDR2 SVGIG (reference sequence). The CDR3 DNA is TGTGCCTGGAGTTCCATTAGCAATCAGCCCCAGCATTTT. This translates into CAWSSISNQPQHF.

This clonotype appeared many times. This chain connects TRBV7-9 to TRBJ2-7; 8 bases match TRBD2. CDR1 SEHNR and CDR2 FQNEAQ come from the germline V gene (reference sequence). This CDR3 has 18 residues. V lost 1 base to trimming and J lost 1 base; unmatched junction nucleotides: 12. As DNA, the CDR3 is TGTGCCAGCAGCTTAGGGCTTGGAGCGGGAGTGATTTCCTACGAGCAGTACTTC. Translating it yields CASSLGLGAGVISYEQYF.

This chain joins TRBV4-2 and TRBJ1-1; D is possibly TRBD1 (6 bases). Germline CDR1 and CDR2: LGHNA and YNFKEQ. V lost 5 bases and J 1 base, leaving 17 bases between the germline ends. This CDR3 is 16 amino acids long. The CDR3 region is CASSGATGYENTEAFF. CDR3 sequence (DNA): TGTGCCAGCAGCGGGGCAACAGGGTACGAGAACACTGAAGCTTTCTTT.

This clonotype was counted ten times or more. V gene TRBV5-1 combines with J gene TRBJ2-7; 9 bases are a match to TRBD2. Germline V gene sequence: CDR1 SGHRS, CDR2 YFSETQ. V was pared by 2 bases and J by 5 bases, with 5 bases of the junction left unmatched. This CDR3 has 14 residues. CDR3 in amino acids: CASSFSGSLDEQYF. DNA of the CDR3: TGCGCCAGCAGCTTTAGCGGGAGTCTCGACGAGCAGTACTTC.

At least ten counts were recorded for this clonotype. The DNA for the CDR3 is TGTGCCAGCAGCTTAGGGGCAGGGAGCTCCTACAATGAGCAGTTCTTC. Its translation: CASSLGAGSSYNEQFF. The chain recombines TRBV11-2 with TRBJ2-1; the D call may be TRBD1 or TRBD2 (5 bases each). Germline V gene data show CDR1 as SGHAT and CDR2 as FQNNGV. Deletions cut 1 base from V and 0 bases from J, with 10 bases between. This CDR3 is built from 16 residues.

This clonotype was observed at least ten times. This rearrangement joins TRBV6-2 or TRBV6-3 to TRBJ1-1; weak D call: TRBD1 (6 bases). Trimming took 4 bases from V and 0 from J, leaving 18 bases between them. CDR3 length: 17 amino acids. Germline V gene lookup returns CDR1 MNHEY and CDR2 SVGEGT. The CDR3 loop is CASSWGWTVIMNTEAFF. CDR3 sequence (DNA): TGTGCCAGCAGTTGGGGATGGACAGTAATCATGAACACTGAAGCTTTCTTT.

Regarding this clonotype: A much bigger clone sits one base away, suggesting this may be a read error. The rearrangement joins TRBV2 to TRBJ2-2; 8 bases are shared with TRBD2. The CDR3 runs to 14 residues. CDR1 and CDR2 (germline): SNHLY, FYNNEI. CDR3 region: CASGSGSGTGERFF. As DNA, the CDR3 is TGTGCCAGTGGAAGCGGGAGTGGGACCGGGGAGCGGTTTTTT.

This clonotype showed up many times. The chain couples TRBV7-8 to TRBJ2-7; D unclear. Germline V lookup: CDR1 SGHVS, CDR2 FQNEAQ. The CDR3 length is 14 residues. The V and J ends lost 0 bases and 2 bases respectively, with 8 bases between them. The CDR3: CASSLAQFPYEQYF. The CDR3 bases are TGTGCCAGCAGCTTAGCACAGTTTCCCTACGAGCAGTACTTC. Based on the CDR3 plus reference TRBV7-8 and TRBJ2-7, the full variable domain is GAGVSQSPRYKVAKRGQDVALRCDPISGHVSLFWYQQALGQGPEFLTYFQNEAQLDKSGLPSDRFFAERPEGSVSTLKIQRTQQEDSAVYLCASSLAQFPYEQYFGPGTRLTVT.

This clonotype came up many times. The chain has TRBV20-1 and TRBJ2-1; D gene uncertain. The germline gives CDR1 DFQATT, CDR2 SNEGSKA (reference sequence). Between the trimmed V and J ends, which lost 0 bases and 10 bases, there was a span of 10 bases. The CDR3 is made up of 12 amino acids. CDR3 nucleotides: TGCAGTGCTAGAGACACGAGCGAGGAGCAGTTCTTC. Translated, it gives CSARDTSEEQFF.

The chain carries TRBV9 and TRBJ2-7; the match to TRBD2 covers 9 bases. Looked up from germline, CDR1 is SGDLS and CDR2 is YYNGEE. The ends lost 0 bases at V and 0 bases at J; junction bases unmatched: 1. The CDR3 covers 15 residues. The CDR3 nucleotides are TGTGCCAGCAGCGTAGGGCGGGAGGGCTCCTACGAGCAGTACTTC. This sequence encodes CASSVGREGSYEQYF. Filled out from reference TRBV9 and TRBJ2-7, the complete variable domain reads DSGVTQTPKHLITATGQRVTLRCSPRSGDLSVYWYQQSLDQGLQFLIQYYNGEERAKGNILERFSAQQFPDLHSELNLSSLELGDSALYFCASSVGREGSYEQYFGPGTRLTVT.

The chain uses TRBV10-3 and TRBJ1-1, with TRBD1 as a possible D gene (6 bases). V lost 8 bases, J lost 4 bases, and 11 bases lay in between. This CDR3 contains 12 residues. Germline V gene sequence: CDR1 ENHRY, CDR2 SYGVKD. This chain's CDR3 is CAIYGGGTEAFF. CDR3 coding DNA: TGTGCCATCTATGGGGGCGGCACTGAAGCTTTCTTT.

V gene TRBV6-1 combines with J gene TRBJ1-4; TRBD1 aligns across 8 bases. The CDR3 has 14 residues. CDR1 and CDR2 from the germline V gene are MNHNS and SASEGT. V dropped 7 bases and J dropped 3; count of bases not matched to a gene: 4. The CDR3 bases are TGTGCCAGCACCGACAGGGGTGCTAATGAAAAACTGTTTTTT. It translates to CASTDRGANEKLFF.

This clonotype was observed many times. The chain employs TRBV4-1 and TRBJ2-5; no firm D call. CDR3 size: 15 residues. V shed 0 bases and J shed 5 bases, with 13 bases lying between them. Germline values: CDR1 MGHRA, CDR2 YSYEKL. The CDR3 DNA is TGCGCCAGCAGCCAAGATGTCGGCCGCCGGGAGACCCAGTACTTC. Translated, it gives CASSQDVGRRETQYF.

The chain joins TRBV18 to TRBJ1-6; D not resolved. This CDR3 comprises 15 residues. The V and J ends lost 2 bases and 1 base respectively, with 6 bases between them. Germline assignment: CDR1 KGHSH and CDR2 LQKENI. In nucleotides, the CDR3 is TGTGCCAGCTCACCAATCAGATCCTATAATTCACCCCTCCACTTT. Protein: CASSPIRSYNSPLHF.

The CDR3 loop reads CASSSGQGYEKLFF. CDR3 bases: TGTGCCAGCAGTTCAGGACAGGGATATGAAAAACTGTTTTTT. This chain joins TRBV6-1 and TRBJ1-4; 8 bases are a match to TRBD1. Looked up from germline, CDR1 is MNHNS and CDR2 is SASEGT. The trim removed 5 bases at V and 6 bases at J, leaving 5 bases unmatched. This CDR3 has 14 amino acids.